The entry below describes one T cell receptor (beta chain). There are 15 residues in the CDR3. V shed 6 bases and J shed 1 base, with 14 bases lying between them. Germline lookup yields CDR1 SGHDT and CDR2 YYEEEE. In the source study's methods: It was from reference gene primer amplification that nucleated cell counts were estimated. Only in-frame clones appear in the TCRdb table, and some are missing; sequencing was by immunoSEQ multiplex PCR. That table furnishes V, J and clone size, whereas the DNA furnished D and trimming. The table has approximately 61,000 clones, around 85% seen once. The data derive from a study of blood T cell repertoires in COVID-19.

Sequenced: peripheral blood. The receptor was isolated from a woman in her 70s with acute or convalescent COVID-19. The chain carries TRBV5-6 and TRBJ2-1; the D gene is possibly TRBD1 (5 bases). Here the CDR3 DNA reads TGTGCCAGCACCCTACAGGAGTATTCCTACAATGAGCAGTTCTTC. Translation gives CASTLQEYSYNEQFF.